This paragraph reports one T cell receptor (beta chain). It has no known antigen specificity. Nothing much larger sits one base from this clone, and base qualities are not available. This sample is drawn from a study of cytomegalovirus exposure and HLA in healthy donors (TCRdb year 2017). About the full investigation: An earlier analysis of 587 of the donors reported approximately 260 Gb of sequence data and 95 million to 130 million unique TCR beta sequences obtained from about 179 million T cells. Approximately 310 gigabases of sequencing data and tens of millions of unique TCR sequences were included in an early release covering about 700 HLA-typed donors. Of the approximately 400 genotyped donors, 81% fell in the genetic ancestry cluster associated with self-reported Caucasian donors. The study aimed to test whether signatures of past pathogen exposure could be identified by cataloging public T cell receptors. The T cell repertoires of under 700 subjects were profiled by immunosequencing and related to cytomegalovirus serostatus. In addition to the first cohort of several hundred subjects, a separate validation cohort of approximately 120 different subjects was used. To predict cytomegalovirus infection status, the study brought together high-throughput TCR immunosequencing, statistical association of individual TCRs with disease status, and machine learning. In a later analysis, previously published TCR beta repertoires from 666 donors were re-analyzed and high-resolution HLA genotyping was added so that TCR occurrence patterns could be studied. In the later analysis, no new phenotypic data were used to find candidate immune exposures; instead, reliance was placed on TCR beta sequences and their occurrence across donors. In an earlier analysis of about 590 of the donors, high-throughput TCR beta sequencing was used to judge whether each TCR beta V gene segment behaved as functional or pseudogenic. Donor age, sex, ethnicity and CMV serostatus were compiled together with the repertoire data. A later genetic analysis took genome-wide SNP genotypes for about 55% of the 666 donors and used that subset as a discovery cohort. All discovery cohort repertoires had been generated using a single sequencing platform. Both class I and class II loci were covered by HLA typing, at four-digit resolution. Typing coverage differed by locus: A, B, C, DRB1 and DQB1 were typed in roughly 620-640 donors, DQA1 in about 560, DPA1 in 600 to 610, and DPB1 in just under 490. Because of strong linkage in the cohort, roughly five DR-DQ haplotypes were treated as single units for association and clustering. Across some 400 genotyped donors of the cohort, an average of approximately 240,000 unique TCR beta nucleotide sequences per donor were sequenced, and roughly 20% of those sequences were non-productive. The research as a whole found: The sequencing pipeline was judged likely to have produced a cluster of highly shared sequence variants as a technical artifact. Broadly in line with IMGT annotations, most TCR beta V segments showed up in productive rearrangements about 87% or about 30% of the time in an earlier analysis of several hundred of the donors. In vitro tests confirmed that three of the cytomegalovirus-associated TCR beta chains recognize cytomegalovirus antigens. A later analysis found that HLA-associated TCR beta chains were more clonally expanded and had lower generation probabilities than equally common non-associated chains. Across donors, most TCR sequences were observed very rarely, whereas some public TCRs were present in many individuals. Strong co-occurrence of HLA alleles, especially DR and DQ, made assigning TCR associations to individual alleles difficult. A later analysis found that most CMV-associated TCR beta chains appeared HLA-restricted, with HLA associations seemingly driven largely by CMV exposure. The 87-base-pair reads could not distinguish some IMGT-functional V segments, including TRBV6-2 and TRBV6-3, so those segments were excluded. Some 16 rarely observed V segments, including chromosome 9 orphons, were excluded from the earlier analysis of almost 600 of the donors because counts were too low. This cohort had only TCR beta chains sequenced, and the lack of alpha or paired-chain data limited which features could be detected. A later analysis found that TCR association rates varied across HLA loci, with DRB1 alleles showing the most associated TCRs and HLA-C alleles the fewest. Linkage disequilibrium might explain the correlated functional status among segregating V segments, but an unknown experimental factor could not be excluded. In both the original and validation cohorts, the classifier was reported to diagnose cytomegalovirus status with high specificity and sensitivity. A later analysis associated 17,000 or so TCR beta sequences with specific HLA alleles at a false discovery rate of 0.05. Presence/absence analyses assumed roughly uniform sequencing depth across donors, an assumption that may not hold. The only immune exposure information available for the cohort was CMV serostatus. Several of the top co-occurrence clusters appeared to be linked to parvovirus B19, influenza, CMV and Epstein-Barr virus, according to a later analysis. HLA typing was unavailable for some donors at each locus, so association tests used only the typed subset. A later genetic analysis reported fewer N-insertions in productive TCRs among donors in an Asian-associated ancestry cluster than the roughly 720-donor mean. It was suggested by the authors that the approach could potentially be generalized to other disease states and immunological phenotypes. A total of about 180 TCR beta chains were listed by the study as associated with cytomegalovirus. V-gene and J-gene trimming of TCR beta chains was associated with a missense DCLRE1C variant in a later genetic analysis, and the association was replicated in an independent cohort. A further reported finding was that TCR beta sequences accurately predicted the HLA-A and HLA-B alleles for most subjects in the first cohort.

The cysteine opens and the phenylalanine closes a CDR3 of 14 amino acids. This entry keeps only the CDR3 DNA: 42 bases, framed from base 1. CDR1 SEHNR and CDR2 FQNEAQ were looked up in the germline V gene (reference sequence). Trimming takes 1 base from V and 9 bases from J, and the germline ends sit 10 bases apart. The method was the immunoSEQ multiplex PCR assay. For the multiplex PCR, a mixture combining 60 forward primers for TCR Vbeta segments and 13 reverse primers for TCR Jbeta segments was used. The CDR3 region of rearranged TCR beta genes was amplified from genomic DNA with a multiplex PCR assay. Amplified TCR beta libraries were sequenced as 87-base-pair reads on the Illumina HiSeq System. On the study's bioinformatics: Across the roughly 700 repertoires, a later analysis counted roughly 84 million unique TCR beta chains, around 11 million of which were shared by at least two donors. To remove PCR and sequencing errors, raw reads were error-corrected and collapsed into unique sequences using a nearest-neighbor algorithm that merged closely related sequences. CDR3 sequences were aligned to IMGT reference sequences to assign V, D and J gene segments. For a sequence to be retained, a match of at least six nucleotides was required to both a V gene segment and a J gene segment. Rearrangements were classified as productive when the CDR3 lacked stop codons and remained in frame with V and J, and all other rearrangements were classified as non-productive. Following IMGT convention, CDR3 was defined as the stretch from the second conserved V-encoded cysteine to the conserved J-encoded phenylalanine. The earlier analysis of 450 to 750 of the donors excluded any sequence lacking an unambiguous match to a single V gene segment. An earlier analysis of 550 to 650 of the donors classified V segments as functional when productive rearrangements were above 56.7% and as segregating when the standard deviation between donors was above 5%. To diagnose cytomegalovirus status from the catalog of TCR beta chain sequences, a statistical classification framework was built. A later analysis assigned V and J genes by comparing TCR nucleotide sequences with IMGT/GENE-DB human TR gene sequences. The TCRdist pipeline was used in a later analysis to assign CDR3 sequences and most-parsimonious VDJ recombination scenarios. In a later analysis, each TCR beta chain was defined by its CDR3 amino acid sequence together with its V-gene family, and reads without a unique V-gene family were excluded. A later analysis removed over 500 highly shared, low-generation-probability nucleotide sequences to deal with suspected cross-contamination and a sequencing artifact. In a later analysis, a clonal expansion index was calculated for each public chain from normalized within-repertoire ranks of inferred template counts. Generation probabilities in a later analysis came from a VDJ recombination model fitted to out-of-frame rearrangements, and those results were checked against IGoR. Hypergeometric tests were used in a later analysis to score TCR-TCR, TCR-HLA and TCR-CMV co-occurrence, with a repertoire-size bias correction applied to the TCR pairs. To estimate false discovery rates, a later analysis permuted the HLA or CMV assignments 20 times. A later analysis grouped co-occurring TCRs with DBSCAN, adding TCRdist sequence similarity when clustering within HLA-allele-positive subsets. For co-occurrence clustering, repertoires with fewer than 30,000 or more than 120,000 public chains were excluded, along with about five repertoires with anomalous nucleotide sharing. The clones in this table, taken by TCRdb from immuneACCESS, are in-frame only. Not every clone is retained; where verified, under half of the shortfall comes from an unresolved V gene, and the cause of the rest is unknown. V and J calls and clone size are copied from that table; D and trimming were computed from the DNA. A total of roughly 100,000 clones appear in this sample, approximately 83% of them only once. The ten largest account for 6.1% of the sample.

The cohort was made up of 500 to 800 healthy bone marrow donors. All cohort members were sampled while nominally healthy, although unrecorded immune exposures were likely present. The donor was CMV seronegative and was included in the group of approximately 350 seronegative cohort members. Each donor provided a peripheral blood sample, and peripheral blood mononuclear cells were used for TCR beta sequencing. Genomic DNA extraction from the blood cell samples was performed with the Qiagen DNeasy Blood Extraction Kit. The chain uses TRBV7-9 and TRBJ1-6; a weak D assignment points to TRBD1 (6 bases agree). Sequencing used PBMCs. This receptor was taken from a man younger than 30 in good health and CMV-seronegative. The CDR3 sequence is CASSLGTEASPLHF. At the DNA level, the sequence is TGTGCCAGCAGCTTAGGGACAGAGGCTTCACCCCTCCACTTT.